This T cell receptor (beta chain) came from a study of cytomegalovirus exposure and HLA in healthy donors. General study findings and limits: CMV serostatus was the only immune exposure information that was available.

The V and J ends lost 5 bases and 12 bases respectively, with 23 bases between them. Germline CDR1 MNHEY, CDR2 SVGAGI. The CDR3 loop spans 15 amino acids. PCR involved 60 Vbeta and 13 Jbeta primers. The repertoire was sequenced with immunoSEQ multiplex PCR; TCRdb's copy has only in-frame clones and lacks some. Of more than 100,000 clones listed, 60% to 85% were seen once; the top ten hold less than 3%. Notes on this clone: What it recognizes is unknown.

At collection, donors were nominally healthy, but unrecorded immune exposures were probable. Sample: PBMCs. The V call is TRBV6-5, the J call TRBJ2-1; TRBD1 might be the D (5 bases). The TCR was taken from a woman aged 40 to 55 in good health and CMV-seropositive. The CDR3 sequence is CASSGPFKGSYAQFF. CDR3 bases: TGTGCCAGCAGTGGCCCCTTTAAGGGGTCTTATGCGCAGTTCTTC.